This TCR beta chain originates from a study of shared clonotypes between healthy human individuals. Trimming took 0 bases from V and 3 from J; bases not matched to a gene: 7. The germline CDR1 and CDR2 sequences are GTSNPN and SVGIG (reference sequence). This CDR3 region has 16 residues. Assay used: immunoSEQ multiplex PCR; TCRdb lists only in-frame clones, some missing. Of approximately 1.4 million clones listed, about 98% are singletons. This rearrangement joins TRBV30 to TRBJ2-3, with 9 bases identical to TRBD2. What was sequenced was naive CD4+ T cells sorted from blood. Subset denoted: CD45RA+ positively selected. This receptor was identified in a man aged 30 to 39 in good health. The DNA of the CDR3 is TGTGCCTGGAGTGTAAGACTAGCGGTCAGGACAGATACGCAGTATTTT. Its protein is CAWSVRLAVRTDTQYF.